The 20 T cell receptor beta chains below were found in one sample sequenced in a study of spatial heterogeneity in lung cancer. MiXCR, run by TCRdb on the 5' RACE reads, gives a single entry per CDR3 protein. Here the sample spans some 50,000 distinct CDR3 sequences, roughly 10% being singletons. Time point defined: sample taken at primary tumor resection. No cell sorting; template was whole RNA from tumor, lung tissue or PBMC. The source was PBMCs, collected at surgery. These receptors were collected from a female donor with early-stage non-small cell lung cancer.

This clonotype showed up just a few times. V gene TRBV20-1 combines with J gene TRBJ2-7; 11 bases map to TRBD2. The CDR3 spans 15 residues. V gave up 3 bases and J gave up 2 bases; unmatched junction bases: 6. Germline V gene lookup returns CDR1 DFQATT and CDR2 SNEGSKA (reference sequence). The CDR3 DNA sequence: TGCAGTGCTAGGGCCCTAGCGGGGGGTACCTACGAGCAGTACTTC. This gives the protein CSARALAGGTYEQYF.

This clonotype was found many times. The J gene is TRBJ1-2, the V gene TRBV5-1; D is possibly TRBD1 (6 bases). V was trimmed by 3 bases and J by 8 bases, leaving 26 bases between them. The germline V gene has CDR1 SGHRS and CDR2 YFSETQ. The CDR3 length is 17 residues. The CDR3 DNA follows: TGCGCCAGCAGCTCCACATTAACGGGGCAGGGGTATAACGGCTACACCTTC. It yields the protein CASSSTLTGQGYNGYTF.

This clonotype was observed a few times. The chain employs TRBV28 and TRBJ2-5, with D tentatively TRBD1 (6 bases). This CDR3 is built from 14 residues. The V gene lost 5 bases and the J gene lost 7 bases, with 17 bases spanning the gap. The V gene's germline CDR1 is MDHEN and CDR2 SYDVKM. In DNA, the CDR3 is TGTGCCAGCAGTCCAGAGACAGGCCGGGGGACCCAGTACTTC. This encodes CASSPETGRGTQYF.

There are a few counts of this clonotype. The gene calls are TRBV29-1 and TRBJ2-3; TRBD1 matches at 10 bases. V lost 4 bases, J lost 4 bases, and 2 bases stayed unmatched. Germline V gene sequence: CDR1 SQVTM, CDR2 ANQGSEA. The CDR3 contains 13 residues. The CDR3 DNA sequence: TGCAGCGTTGGGACAGGGGGGTCAGATACGCAGTATTTT. Translating it yields CSVGTGGSDTQYF.

This clonotype was observed a few times. J is TRBJ1-4 and V is TRBV7-9; 7 nucleotides align to TRBD1. Germline trimming cut 5 bases from V and 3 bases from J; bases unmatched to any gene: 15. The CDR3 is 18 amino acids. Germline CDR1 reads SEHNR; CDR2 reads FQNEAQ (reference sequence). CDR3: CASSPRGQRLQSNEKLFF. The DNA of the CDR3 is TGTGCCAGCAGCCCCCGGGGACAGCGCCTGCAATCTAATGAAAAACTGTTTTTT.

The chain couples TRBV21-1 to TRBJ1-1. TRBV21-1 is tagged as a pseudogene. The CDR3 totals 12 residues. CDR3 sequence reads: CASRSTHTEAFF. The CDR3 region has the DNA TGTGCCAGCAGATCGACCCATACTGAAGCTTTCTTT.

V is TRBV19 and J is TRBJ2-1, with 14 bases lining up with TRBD2. V shed 8 bases, J shed 0 bases, and the junction held 3 bases outside the gene matches. The germline gives CDR1 LNHDA, CDR2 SQIVND (reference sequence). The CDR3 is made up of 16 amino acids. The CDR3 loop reads CASRTSGGSSYNEQFF. CDR3 DNA sequence: TGTGCCAGTCGGACTAGCGGGGGGAGCTCCTACAATGAGCAGTTCTTC.

This clonotype occurred many times. J is TRBJ1-5 and V is TRBV27; 8 bases fit TRBD1. V was clipped by 6 bases and J by 1 base; unmatched bases: 5. CDR1 is MNHEY and CDR2 is SMNVEV in the germline V gene (reference sequence). The length of the CDR3 is 15 residues. The CDR3 sequence: CASSHGTGSNQPQHF. DNA for the CDR3: TGTGCCAGCAGCCATGGGACAGGCAGCAATCAGCCCCAGCATTTT.

The CDR3 loop is CASSVGSQSSYEQYF. The CDR3 DNA is TGTGCCAGCAGCGTAGGTAGCCAGAGCTCCTACGAGCAGTACTTC. The J gene is TRBJ2-7, the V gene TRBV9; D is unclear. This CDR3 contains 15 residues. Germline V lookup: CDR1 SGDLS, CDR2 YYNGEE. Trimming removed 0 bases at V and 0 bases at J, with 10 bases between. Based on the CDR3 plus reference TRBV9 and TRBJ2-7, the full variable domain is DSGVTQTPKHLITATGQRVTLRCSPRSGDLSVYWYQQSLDQGLQFLIQYYNGEERAKGNILERFSAQQFPDLHSELNLSSLELGDSALYFCASSVGSQSSYEQYFGPGTRLTVT.

This clonotype was recorded a few times. The J gene is TRBJ2-1, the V gene TRBV7-9; 7 nucleotides align to TRBD2. Trimming at V came to 4 bases and at J to 6 bases, leaving 9 bases not matched to a gene. CDR1 and CDR2 from the germline V gene are SEHNR and FQNEAQ (reference sequence). This CDR3 is built from 15 residues. The CDR3 region is CASSSGGGIINEQFF. The CDR3 coding sequence is TGTGCCAGCAGCTCGGGCGGGGGTATCATCAATGAGCAGTTCTTC.

This chain connects TRBV7-2 to TRBJ2-1; 8 nucleotides line up with TRBD1. Trimming cost V 1 base and J 4 bases; bases outside gene matches: 6. CDR1 is SGHTA and CDR2 is FQGNSA in the germline V gene. There are 16 residues in the CDR3. This CDR3 is CASSLEPGGWYNEQFF. The CDR3, as DNA: TGTGCCAGCAGCTTAGAACCAGGGGGCTGGTACAATGAGCAGTTCTTC.

This clonotype occurred a few times. The chain is built from TRBV28 and TRBJ1-2, with D unclear. This CDR3 comprises 12 residues. Germline V gene data show CDR1 as MDHEN and CDR2 as SYDVKM. The ends were cut back, 4 bases at V and 8 bases at J, with 11 bases in the middle. CDR3 sequence (DNA): TGTGCCAGCAGTTCCCCTAATGAAGGCTACACCTTC. Amino acid sequence: CASSSPNEGYTF.

This clonotype showed up just a few times. V usage is TRBV6-5 and J usage is TRBJ2-5; 11 positions match TRBD2. CDR3 length: 16 residues. Germline CDR1 is MNHEY and CDR2 is SVGAGI. Losses at the gene ends were 4 bases for V and 5 bases for J; bases not matched to a gene: 9. Here the CDR3 reads CASSFQLAGAQETQYF. The CDR3 DNA is TGTGCCAGCAGTTTTCAACTAGCGGGGGCCCAGGAGACCCAGTACTTC.

This clonotype has only a few counts. The rearrangement joins TRBV19 to TRBJ2-1; 9 bases are a match to TRBD2. The ends lost 0 bases at V and 6 bases at J; junction bases unmatched: 6. CDR3 size: 16 residues. CDR1 and CDR2 (germline): LNHDA, SQIVND (reference sequence). The CDR3 bases are TGTGCCAGTAGTATAGATTTCGGGACTAGCAGCAATGAGCAGTTCTTC. Translated: CASSIDFGTSSNEQFF. Based on the CDR3 plus reference TRBV19 and TRBJ2-1, the full variable domain is DGGITQSPKYLFRKEGQNVTLSCEQNLNHDAMYWYRQDPGQGLRLIYYSQIVNDFQKGDIAEGYSVSREKKESFPLTVTSAQKNPTAFYLCASSIDFGTSSNEQFFGPGTRLTVL.

This clonotype occurred a few times. The chain carries TRBV6-2 or TRBV6-3 and TRBJ2-7; TRBD1 aligns across 7 bases. The V segment lost 8 bases and the J segment 2 bases; nucleotides outside the gene matches: 6. Germline V gene sequence: CDR1 MNHEY, CDR2 SVGEGT. The CDR3 has 13 amino acids. The CDR3 bases are TGTGCCAGCCAAAGGGACAGAGCCTACGAGCAGTACTTC. Amino acid sequence: CASQRDRAYEQYF.

This clonotype was found many times. This chain joins TRBV29-1 and TRBJ2-2; 8 bases fit TRBD1. The V segment lost 7 bases and the J segment 0 bases; nucleotides outside the gene matches: 4. Germline values: CDR1 SQVTM, CDR2 ANQGSEA. This CDR3 region has 14 residues. For the CDR3, the DNA is TGCAGCGCCGGACAGGGACCGAACACCGGGGAGCTGTTTTTT. Encoded protein: CSAGQGPNTGELFF.

This clonotype was recorded at least ten times. The J gene is TRBJ2-7, the V gene TRBV27, with no clear D. From germline, CDR1 is MNHEY and CDR2 SMNVEV (reference sequence). V shed 4 bases and J shed 4 bases, with 11 bases lying between them. The CDR3 runs to 13 residues. CDR3 nucleotide sequence: TGTGCCAGCAGTTGGGGATACGGGTACGAGCAGTACTTC. Protein sequence: CASSWGYGYEQYF.

This chain connects TRBV5-4 to TRBJ2-7; 9 nucleotides match TRBD1. The CDR3 length is 13 residues. J gave up 5 bases and V 4 bases, and 4 bases lay outside the gene matches. Germline V CDR1 and CDR2: SGHNT, YYREEE (reference sequence). CDR3 sequence (DNA): TGTGCCAGCAGCCTGGGACAGGGCAACGAGCAGTACTTC. This sequence encodes CASSLGQGNEQYF.

This clonotype has only a few counts. V usage is TRBV13 and J usage is TRBJ2-3, with 7 bases fitting TRBD1. The CDR3 contains 15 residues. V trimming: 4 bases; J trimming: 3 bases; junction bases outside the gene matches: 7. The V gene's germline CDR1 is PRHDT and CDR2 FYEKMQ (reference sequence). The CDR3 spells CASSYRDRTTDTQYF. The CDR3 coding sequence is TGTGCCAGCAGCTACCGGGACAGAACTACAGATACGCAGTATTTT.

This clonotype was seen only a few times. The chain carries TRBV12-3 or TRBV12-4 and TRBJ1-6; D possibly corresponds to TRBD1 (5 bases). Trimming took 6 bases from V and 10 from J, leaving 19 bases between them. CDR3 length equals 15 residues. The CDR3 nucleotides read TGTGCCAGCAGGGACTTTCAGGGAGTGAAGTCACCCCTCCACTTT. Protein sequence: CASRDFQGVKSPLHF.